These 28 T cell receptor beta chains were all obtained from the same sample, sequenced in a study of T cells in narcolepsy. TCRdb's table, derived via immunoSEQ multiplex PCR, lists solely in-frame clones and lacks some. The sample holds about 41,000 clones; about 91% are singletons and the top ten take approximately 1.3%. Sequencing input: CD45RA- memory CD4+ T cells from PBMCs. These receptors originate from a human donor with narcolepsy.

The chain uses TRBV6-5 and TRBJ1-2; D may be TRBD1 (6 bases). CDR3 length: 15 residues. From germline, CDR1 is MNHEY and CDR2 SVGAGI. V dropped 5 bases and J dropped 8 bases, with 21 bases sitting between them. CDR3 DNA: TGTGCCAGCAGTCGAAGGGACACGGCAACGGGGGGCTACACCTTC. Translation gives CASSRRDTATGGYTF.

V is TRBV30 and J is TRBJ1-1; D is ambiguous. Trimming took off 0 bases at V and 10 bases at J, with 21 bases between the two ends. CDR1 and CDR2 (germline): GTSNPN, SVGIG (reference sequence). This CDR3 comprises 15 residues. CDR3 sequence: CAWSVRGGMMRGAFF. Here the CDR3 DNA reads TGTGCCTGGAGTGTGAGAGGAGGGATGATGCGTGGAGCTTTCTTT. Together with reference TRBV30 and TRBJ1-1, the CDR3 gives the full variable domain: SQTIHQWPATLVQPVGSPLSLECTVEGTSNPNLYWYRQAAGRGLQLLFYSVGIGQISSEVPQNLSASRPQDRQFILSSKKLLLSDSGFYLCAWSVRGGMMRGAFFGQGTRLTVV.

The chain couples TRBV6-6 to TRBJ1-2; TRBD1 matches at 7 bases. V gave up 5 bases and J gave up 3 bases; unmatched junction bases: 9. The CDR3 consists of 15 residues. CDR1 is MNHNY, CDR2 SVGAGI, per germline (reference sequence). The CDR3 coding sequence is TGTGCCAGCAGTCCACGAGACAGGGCCGACTATGGCTACACCTTC. This encodes CASSPRDRADYGYTF.

The chain carries TRBV5-4 and TRBJ2-3; 7 bases map to TRBD2. Germline V CDR1 and CDR2: SGHNT, YYREEE (reference sequence). This CDR3 is built from 15 residues. V gave up 5 bases and J gave up 0 bases; unmatched junction bases: 6. The CDR3 loop is CASRDQRGSTDTQYF. As DNA, the CDR3 is TGTGCCAGCAGAGACCAGCGGGGTAGCACAGATACGCAGTATTTT.

V usage is TRBV11-2 and J usage is TRBJ1-2; the match to TRBD1 covers 7 bases. This CDR3 region has 14 residues. Trimming removed 6 bases from V and 3 bases from J; junction bases left unmatched: 7. Germline V lookup: CDR1 SGHAT, CDR2 FQNNGV. The CDR3 DNA follows: TGTGCCAGCAGGCGCCCCGGGACAGACTATGGCTACACCTTC. This encodes CASRRPGTDYGYTF.

This chain links TRBV7-2 with TRBJ1-2, with a weak D call TRBD1 (6 bases). CDR3 length: 16 residues. The germline CDR1 and CDR2 sequences are SGHTA and FQGNSA. V lost 5 bases and J lost 4, with 20 bases in between. The CDR3 sequence is CASSPRTGTEGYGYTF. As DNA, the CDR3 is TGTGCCAGCAGCCCTCGAACAGGGACGGAGGGCTATGGCTACACCTTC.

This clone was observed once. V usage is TRBV6-6 and J usage is TRBJ1-2, with D tentatively TRBD1 (6 bases). The CDR3 contains 15 residues. Germline V lookup: CDR1 MNHNY, CDR2 SVGAGI (reference sequence). V dropped 1 base and J dropped 6 bases, with 15 bases sitting between them. This CDR3 reads CASSYLGQGGDGYTF. The CDR3 nucleotides read TGTGCCAGCAGTTACTTGGGACAAGGTGGCGATGGCTACACCTTC.

The sample holds one count of this clone. This chain uses TRBV30 with TRBJ1-1; no definite D call. Germline V gene lookup returns CDR1 GTSNPN and CDR2 SVGIG (reference sequence). The CDR3 has 12 residues. CDR3 residues: CGAAGWDTEAFF. The CDR3 region has the DNA TGTGGCGCAGCGGGTTGGGACACTGAAGCTTTCTTT.

V is TRBV19 and J is TRBJ2-7, with TRBD2 as a possible D gene (7 bases). Trimming stripped 5 bases from V and 6 bases from J, with 14 bases between. The CDR3 totals 13 residues. Germline assignment: CDR1 LNHDA and CDR2 SQIVND (reference sequence). The CDR3 DNA reads TGTGCCAGTAGTTTGGGGGGGCCTGGCGAGCAGTACTTC. This encodes CASSLGGPGEQYF.

The chain couples TRBV6-5 to TRBJ1-3; no definite D call. The CDR3 is made up of 14 amino acids. The V gene lost 5 bases and the J gene lost 0 bases, with 8 bases spanning the gap. Germline lookup yields CDR1 MNHEY and CDR2 SVGAGI. The CDR3 loop is CASSGFSSGNTIYF. CDR3 DNA sequence: TGTGCCAGCAGTGGCTTCAGCTCTGGAAACACCATATATTTT.

Turning to this clone: It is likely a read error, because the conserved phenylalanine at the end of the CDR3 is missing. The DNA is omitted, as the CDR3 cannot be located on it reliably, and the CDR3 follows TCRdb's listing. V is TRBV4-2 and J is TRBJ1-1; TRBD1 is taken as the D call from the table, unchecked against the DNA. Per germline, CDR1 LGHNA and CDR2 YNFKEQ. The CDR3 adds up to 13 amino acids, both ends counted. The CDR3 protein is CASSQDAGTGCVL.

The chain carries TRBV11-3 and TRBJ1-1; D remains unclear. The CDR3 runs to 14 residues. In germline, CDR1 is SGHNT, CDR2 YENEEA. The V gene lost 4 bases and the J gene lost 5 bases, with 14 bases spanning the gap. The CDR3 nucleotides are TGTGCCAGCAGCTCCGGGGTTTTGGGAACTGAAGCTTTCTTT. Protein product: CASSSGVLGTEAFF.

The CDR3 protein is CSATLRYEQYF. CDR3 bases: TGCAGTGCTACCCTTCGCTACGAGCAGTACTTC. The chain joins TRBV20-1 to TRBJ2-7; no clear D gene. The length of the CDR3 is 11 residues. Trimming shortened V by 4 bases and J by 3 bases, and 7 bases separated the two germline ends. Per the germline V gene, CDR1 is DFQATT and CDR2 is SNEGSKA (reference sequence).

The chain joins TRBV27 to TRBJ2-1; D ambiguous. The V and J ends lost 5 bases and 0 bases respectively, with 14 bases between them. Germline CDR1 is MNHEY and CDR2 is SMNVEV (reference sequence). The CDR3 contains 16 residues. The CDR3 bases are TGTGCCAGCAGTGAAATGGGGAAGAGCTCCTACAATGAGCAGTTCTTC. Its protein is CASSEMGKSSYNEQFF.

The count of this clone is one. The V gene is TRBV19, the J gene TRBJ2-1, with 13 positions matching TRBD2. Germline V gives CDR1 LNHDA, CDR2 SQIVND (reference sequence). J lost 5 bases, V lost 6 bases, and 7 bases had no gene match. The CDR3 loop spans 16 amino acids. CDR3 bases: TGTGCCAGTAGCAAACCCGGGACTAGCGGGAACAATGAGCAGTTCTTC. Translation gives CASSKPGTSGNNEQFF. Supplemented by reference TRBV19 and TRBJ2-1, the full variable domain reads DGGITQSPKYLFRKEGQNVTLSCEQNLNHDAMYWYRQDPGQGLRLIYYSQIVNDFQKGDIAEGYSVSREKKESFPLTVTSAQKNPTAFYLCASSKPGTSGNNEQFFGPGTRLTVL.

This chain connects TRBV12-5 to TRBJ2-5; TRBD2 might be the D (5 bases). Germline V gene lookup returns CDR1 LGHNT and CDR2 FRNRAP. Between the trimmed V and J ends, which lost 4 bases and 11 bases, there was a span of 11 bases. The CDR3 extends over 11 amino acids. This CDR3 is CASGSTQRQYF. In nucleotides, the CDR3 is TGTGCTAGTGGTTCGACCCAGCGGCAGTACTTC.

This clone was seen once. V usage is TRBV2 and J usage is TRBJ2-2, with 7 bases identical to TRBD1. CDR3 length: 15 residues. V shed 5 bases and J 6 bases; nucleotides not matched to a gene: 9. From germline, CDR1 is SNHLY and CDR2 FYNNEI. The CDR3 coding sequence is TGTGCCAGCAGTCCACGGACAGGTGGGGCCGGGGAGCTGTTTTTT. Its protein is CASSPRTGGAGELFF.

The chain is built from TRBV5-4 and TRBJ2-6; 7 bases agree with TRBD1. The trim removed 1 base at V and 2 bases at J, leaving 0 bases unmatched. Per the germline V gene, CDR1 is SGHNT and CDR2 is YYREEE (reference sequence). The CDR3 sequence is 15 residues long. The CDR3 region has the DNA TGTGCCAGCAGCTTGACAGGGGCTGGGGCCAACGTCCTGACTTTC. Residues: CASSLTGAGANVLTF.

This chain uses TRBV11-3 with TRBJ2-1, with 9 positions matching TRBD1. After removal of 5 bases from V and 4 bases from J, the junction contained 6 bases not matched to a gene. Germline values: CDR1 SGHNT, CDR2 YENEEA. This CDR3 comprises 15 residues. The CDR3: CASSIGTGWYNEQFF. CDR3 in DNA: TGTGCCAGCAGCATCGGGACAGGGTGGTACAATGAGCAGTTCTTC.

The chain's CDR3 is CASRADRNYGYTF. DNA of the CDR3: TGTGCCAGCAGGGCAGATAGGAACTATGGCTACACCTTC. The chain carries TRBV6-5 and TRBJ1-2; no definite D call. CDR3 length: 13 amino acids. V lost 6 bases to trimming and J lost 2 bases, with 10 bases between them. Per the germline V gene, CDR1 is MNHEY and CDR2 is SVGAGI.

The rearrangement uses TRBV7-2 and TRBJ2-1; 8 nucleotides align to TRBD1. CDR3 length equals 15 residues. Germline CDR1 reads SGHTA; CDR2 reads FQGNSA. V gave up 4 bases and J gave up 5 bases; unmatched junction bases: 7. CDR3 nucleotide sequence: TGTGCCAGCAGCTCCTCGGGACAGGCCCACAATGAGCAGTTCTTC. Translating gives CASSSSGQAHNEQFF.

This chain links TRBV19 with TRBJ2-3, with 8 bases matching TRBD2. The V and J ends lost 8 bases and 0 bases, in that order; junction bases with no gene match: 4. CDR3 size: 14 residues. The germline CDR1 and CDR2 sequences are LNHDA and SQIVND (reference sequence). The CDR3 DNA reads as TGTGCCAGTGGGGTAGCGGGGAGCACAGATACGCAGTATTTT. Protein: CASGVAGSTDTQYF. The variable domain in full, with the rest retrieved from reference TRBV19 and TRBJ2-3, is DGGITQSPKYLFRKEGQNVTLSCEQNLNHDAMYWYRQDPGQGLRLIYYSQIVNDFQKGDIAEGYSVSREKKESFPLTVTSAQKNPTAFYLCASGVAGSTDTQYFGPGTRLTVL.

A single count supports this clone. The chain combines TRBV29-1 with TRBJ1-1, with D uncertain. This CDR3 has 13 residues. CDR1 is SQVTM, CDR2 ANQGSEA, per germline. V lost 2 bases, J lost 0 bases, and 7 bases lay in between. CDR3 region: CSVESMVNTEAFF. CDR3 nucleotides: TGCAGCGTTGAATCTATGGTGAACACTGAAGCTTTCTTT.

This clone is a singleton in its sample. The CDR3 reads CASSQDGRGRNEKLFF. CDR3 nucleotide sequence: TGCGCCAGCAGCCAAGATGGCAGGGGCCGTAATGAAAAACTGTTTTTT. The gene calls are TRBV4-1 and TRBJ1-4; D might be TRBD1 (6 bases). The CDR3 has 16 residues. The V gene lost 0 bases and the J gene lost 4 bases, with 12 bases spanning the gap. Germline V gives CDR1 MGHRA, CDR2 YSYEKL.

The rearrangement uses TRBV18 and TRBJ2-6; TRBD2 matches at 7 bases. CDR3 length: 16 residues. The germline V gene has CDR1 KGHSH and CDR2 LQKENI. Unmatched junction bases numbered 2, after V lost 1 base and J lost 2 bases. CDR3 region: CASSPLGGAGANVLTF. The CDR3 DNA follows: TGTGCCAGCTCACCACTGGGAGGGGCTGGGGCCAACGTCCTGACTTTC. The full variable domain, completed using reference TRBV18 and TRBJ2-6, is NAGVMQNPRHLVRRRGQEARLRCSPMKGHSHVYWYRQLPEEGLKFMVYLQKENIIDESGMPKERFSAEFPKEGPSILRIQQVVRGDSAAYFCASSPLGGAGANVLTFGAGSRLTVL.

The gene calls are TRBV12-5 and TRBJ1-5; D is unresolved. The CDR3 has 13 amino acids. Trimming removed 8 bases at V and 0 bases at J, with 8 bases between. Germline lookup yields CDR1 LGHNT and CDR2 FRNRAP. CDR3 sequence reads: CASCRGSNQPQHF. CDR3 nucleotide sequence: TGTGCTAGTTGCCGGGGTAGCAATCAGCCCCAGCATTTT.

The chain combines TRBV4-3 with TRBJ2-7, with D perhaps assigned TRBD1 or TRBD2 (5 bases each). V was pared by 1 base and J by 2 bases, with 21 bases between. Germline V gives CDR1 LGHNA, CDR2 YSLEER. This CDR3 spans 18 amino acids. The CDR3 DNA reads as TGCGCCAGCAGCCAAGGAATTAAGGGACCGGGACGGGCCTACGAGCAGTACTTC. As protein: CASSQGIKGPGRAYEQYF.

The rearrangement joins TRBV19 to TRBJ2-3; 11 bases match TRBD1. The V gene's germline CDR1 is LNHDA and CDR2 SQIVND (reference sequence). J lost 5 bases, V lost 7 bases, and 8 bases had no gene match. CDR3 length: 15 amino acids. CDR3 bases: TGTGCCAGTATCGGGGACAGGGGGTACGGAGATACGCAGTATTTT. Its protein is CASIGDRGYGDTQYF.